This T cell receptor beta chain was observed in a study of T cell responses to AZD1222 COVID-19 vaccine. General observations from the study: Regions 160-218 and 743-854 dominated among vaccine-associated CD4 TCRs spanning spike. It was only after the peak T cell response that any repertoires were sampled.

The assay was immunoSEQ multiplex PCR, and TCRdb's table has in-frame clones only and misses some. Among 150,000 or so clones listed, 70% to 90% were seen once. Germline CDR1 and CDR2: SGDLS and YYNGEE. This CDR3 is built from 15 residues. V lost 3 bases to trimming and J lost 0 bases, with 12 bases between them. This clone appeared once. Its target is unknown. The clonotype originates from an adult who had recovered from COVID-19. V and J are TRBV9 and TRBJ1-1, with D maybe TRBD1 (6 bases). The material sequenced was peripheral blood, taken after recovery from COVID-19. As DNA, the CDR3 is TGTGCCAGCAGCGACAAAGGGACATTGAACACTGAAGCTTTCTTT. This gives the protein CASSDKGTLNTEAFF.